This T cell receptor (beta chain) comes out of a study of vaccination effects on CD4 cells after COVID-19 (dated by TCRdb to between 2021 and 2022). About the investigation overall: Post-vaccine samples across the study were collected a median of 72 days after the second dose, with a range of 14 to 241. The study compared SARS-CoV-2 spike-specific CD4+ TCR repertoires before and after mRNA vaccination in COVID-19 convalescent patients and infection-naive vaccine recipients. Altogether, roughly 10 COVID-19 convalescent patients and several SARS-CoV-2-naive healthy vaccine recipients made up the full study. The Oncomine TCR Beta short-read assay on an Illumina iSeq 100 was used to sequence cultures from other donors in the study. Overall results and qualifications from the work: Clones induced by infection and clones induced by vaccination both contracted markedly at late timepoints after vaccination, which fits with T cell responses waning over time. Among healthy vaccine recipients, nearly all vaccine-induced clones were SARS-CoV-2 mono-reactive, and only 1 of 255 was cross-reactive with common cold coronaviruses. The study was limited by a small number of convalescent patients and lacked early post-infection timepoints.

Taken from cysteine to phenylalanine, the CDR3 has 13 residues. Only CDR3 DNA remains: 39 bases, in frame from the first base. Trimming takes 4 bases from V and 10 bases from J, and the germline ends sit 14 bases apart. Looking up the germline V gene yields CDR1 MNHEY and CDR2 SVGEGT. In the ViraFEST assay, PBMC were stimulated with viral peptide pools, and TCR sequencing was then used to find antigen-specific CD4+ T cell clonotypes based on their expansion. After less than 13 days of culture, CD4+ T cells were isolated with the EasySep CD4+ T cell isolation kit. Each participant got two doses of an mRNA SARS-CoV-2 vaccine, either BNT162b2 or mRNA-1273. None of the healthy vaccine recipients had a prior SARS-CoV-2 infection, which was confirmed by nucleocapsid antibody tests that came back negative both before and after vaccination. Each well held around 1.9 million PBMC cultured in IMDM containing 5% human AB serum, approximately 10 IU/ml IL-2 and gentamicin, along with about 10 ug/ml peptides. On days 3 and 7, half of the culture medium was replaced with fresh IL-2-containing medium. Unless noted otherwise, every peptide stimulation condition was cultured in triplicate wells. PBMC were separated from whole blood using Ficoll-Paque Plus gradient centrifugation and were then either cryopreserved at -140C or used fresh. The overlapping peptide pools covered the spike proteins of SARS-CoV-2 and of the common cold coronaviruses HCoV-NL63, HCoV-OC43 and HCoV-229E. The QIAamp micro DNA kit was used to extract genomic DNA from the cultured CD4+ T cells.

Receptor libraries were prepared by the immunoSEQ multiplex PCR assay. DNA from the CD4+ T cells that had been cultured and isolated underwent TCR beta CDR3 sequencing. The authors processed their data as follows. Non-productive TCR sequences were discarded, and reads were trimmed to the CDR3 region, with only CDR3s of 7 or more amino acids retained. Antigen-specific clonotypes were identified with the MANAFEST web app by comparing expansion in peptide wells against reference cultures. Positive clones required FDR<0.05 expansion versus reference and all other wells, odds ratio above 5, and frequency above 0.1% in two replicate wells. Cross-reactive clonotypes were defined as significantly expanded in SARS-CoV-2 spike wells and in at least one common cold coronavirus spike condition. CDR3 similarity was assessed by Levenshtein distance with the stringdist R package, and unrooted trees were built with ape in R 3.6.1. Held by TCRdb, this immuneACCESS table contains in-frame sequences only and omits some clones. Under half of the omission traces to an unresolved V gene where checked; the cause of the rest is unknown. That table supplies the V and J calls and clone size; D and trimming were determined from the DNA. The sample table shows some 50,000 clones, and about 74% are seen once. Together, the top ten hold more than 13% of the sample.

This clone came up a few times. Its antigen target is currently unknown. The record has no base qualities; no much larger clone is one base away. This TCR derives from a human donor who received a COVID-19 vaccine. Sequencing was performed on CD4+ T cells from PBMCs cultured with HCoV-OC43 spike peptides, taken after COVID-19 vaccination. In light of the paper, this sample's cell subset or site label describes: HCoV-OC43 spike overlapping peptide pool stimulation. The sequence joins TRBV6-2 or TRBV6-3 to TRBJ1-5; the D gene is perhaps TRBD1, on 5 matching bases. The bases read TGTGCCAGCAGTTTTGGGGCGGTTGATCCCCAGCATTTT. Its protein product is CASSFGAVDPQHF.